The rows below give T cell receptor beta chains drawn from one sample of a study of shared clonotypes between healthy human individuals. Using immunoSEQ multiplex PCR, the repertoire was profiled, and TCRdb retains in-frame clones only, with some absent. The repertoire holds around 100,000 clones, with 67% as singletons. Sequencing was performed on memory CD8+ T cells sorted from blood. The origin of the receptors is a woman in her twenties or thirties in good health. The CDR3 runs from the conserved cysteine through the conserved F or W. The D gene is left open where the match is weak. Some rows mark clone size as missing; the rest say once, few, many or name a class of expanded clone.

-,TRBV7-2,TRBJ2-7,few,TGTGCCAGCAGCTTAGGTAGGGAAGGCTACGAGCAGTACTTC,CASSLGREGYEQYF
TRBD1,TRBV5-6,TRBJ1-2,-,TGTGCCAGCAGCTTGGCGACAGGGGGAATCTATGGCTACACCTTC,CASSLATGGIYGYTF
TRBD1,TRBV28,TRBJ1-4,-,TGTGCCAGCAGCCTTACAGGGGGCGAAGTGGAAAAACTGTTTTTT,CASSLTGGEVEKLFF
TRBD1,TRBV29-1,TRBJ1-1,few,TGCAGCGTCCGGACAGGGTTGAACACTGAAGCTTTCTTT,CSVRTGLNTEAFF
-,TRBV5-1,TRBJ2-4,many,TGCGCCAGCAGAAAGGAGGGGCCAGCCAAAAACATTCAGTACTTC,CASRKEGPAKNIQYF
-,TRBV25-1,TRBJ2-7,-,TGTGCCAGCAGTGAACTTGGGCAGACTACTTACGAGCAGTACTTC,CASSELGQTTYEQYF
-,TRBV28,TRBJ1-5,few,TGTGCCAGCAGCCGGGGTTATGGCAATCAGCCCCAGCATTTT,CASSRGYGNQPQHF
-,TRBV2,TRBJ1-1,-,TGTGCCAGCAGTCTGCGGGAAACGATGAACACTGAAGCTTTCTTT,CASSLRETMNTEAFF
-,TRBV7-9,TRBJ1-2,once,TGTGCCAGCAGCTTAGTGGGCGGAGCTAACTATGGCTACACCTTC,CASSLVGGANYGYTF
TRBD2,TRBV28,TRBJ2-1,-,TGTGCCAGCAGCCGACTAGCGGGAGAATACAATGAGCAGTTCTTC,CASSRLAGEYNEQFF
-,TRBV27,TRBJ1-4,-,TGTGCCAGCAGTATTACCGGGAGCAATGAAAAACTGTTTTTT,CASSITGSNEKLFF
-,TRBV7-9,TRBJ1-1,-,TGTGCCAGCAGCGGACACCGACACTTGATGAACACTGAAGCTTTCTTT,CASSGHRHLMNTEAFF
-,TRBV28,TRBJ2-2,medium-sized,TGTGCCAGCAGGGTGACGGGGATCACCGGGGAGCTGTTTTTT,CASRVTGITGELFF
-,TRBV29-1,TRBJ2-5,-,TGCAGCGTTGCGAGTTCCCAAGAGACCCAGTACTTC,CSVASSQETQYF
TRBD1,TRBV11-2,TRBJ2-3,-,TGTGCCAGCAGCTCATTAGCCGTTATACAGGGGGCCATAGATACGCAGTATTTT,CASSSLAVIQGAIDTQYF
-,TRBV5-4,TRBJ2-5,-,TGTGCCAGCAGCTTACAAGAGACCCAGTACTTC,CASSLQETQYF
TRBD2,TRBV28,TRBJ2-7,few,TGTGCCAGCAGTCGACTAGCGGGAGTCCACGAGCAGTACTTC,CASSRLAGVHEQYF
TRBD1,TRBV7-9,TRBJ2-2,-,TGTGCCAGCAGCGTACGGGACAGGGGGTTCACCGGGGAGCTGTTTTTT,CASSVRDRGFTGELFF
TRBD2,TRBV14,TRBJ2-1,many,TGTGCCAGCAGCCCAGGACTAGCGGGAGACCTATTAGACAATGAGCAGTTCTTC,CASSPGLAGDLLDNEQFF
-,TRBV6-4,TRBJ2-7,-,TGTGCCAGCAGTGCCGACGCGACAGGTCGTAACGAGCAGTACTTC,CASSADATGRNEQYF
-,TRBV13,TRBJ2-5,-,TGTGCCAGCAGCTGGTCCAGCTCAGGAGAGACCCAGTACTTC,CASSWSSSGETQYF
-,TRBV28,TRBJ1-5,-,TGTGCCAGCAGTTTATGGGGGGTACTCAATCAGCCCCAGCATTTT,CASSLWGVLNQPQHF
-,TRBV30,TRBJ1-2,-,TGTGCCTGGAGTCCAGCTCTTGTTAACTATGGCTACACCTTC,CAWSPALVNYGYTF
TRBD2,TRBV29-1,TRBJ2-1,-,TGCAGCGTTGAACATTTGGGACTAGCGGGAGGGTACGAGCAGTTCTTC,CSVEHLGLAGGYEQFF
TRBD1,TRBV25-1,TRBJ1-2,-,TGTGCCAGCAGTCTCCCGACAGGGGACTATGGCTACACCTTC,CASSLPTGDYGYTF
TRBD2,TRBV29-1,TRBJ2-7,-,TGCAGCGTGGACTTAGCGGGAGGCGACTCCTACGAGCAGTACTTC,CSVDLAGGDSYEQYF
TRBD1,TRBV6-6,TRBJ2-1,-,TGTGCCAGCAGTCTGGGACAGCCTGCGACGGATGAGCAGTTCTTC,CASSLGQPATDEQFF
-,TRBV7-2,TRBJ1-4,once,TGTGCCAGCAGCTTCGGCGGGGGGCCTAATGAAAAACTGTTTTTT,CASSFGGGPNEKLFF
TRBD2,TRBV11-1,TRBJ2-1,-,TGTGCCAGCAGTACACCTCCGGGACTAGCGCGGAATGAGCAGTTCTTC,CASSTPPGLARNEQFF
TRBD2,TRBV6-6,TRBJ2-5,-,TGTGCCAGCAGTACCGGACTAGCGGGAGTGGAGACCCAGTACTTC,CASSTGLAGVETQYF
-,TRBV28,TRBJ1-5,-,TGTGCCAGCAGGACCTCAGATCAGCCCCAGCATTTT,CASRTSDQPQHF
-,TRBV5-1,TRBJ1-1,-,TGCGCCAGCAGCTCGGACAGCCCCGTTTGGAGCACTGAAGCTTTCTTT,CASSSDSPVWSTEAFF
-,TRBV7-9,TRBJ2-1,many,TGTGCCAGCAGCCAAACCAATGAGCAGTTCTTC,CASSQTNEQFF
-,TRBV4-2,TRBJ1-1,once,TGTGCCAGCAGCCAAGATCAGTGGGCAGCGAACACTGAAGCTTTCTTT,CASSQDQWAANTEAFF
-,TRBV11-3,TRBJ2-7,-,TGTGCCAGCAGCTTCGGGAAAGGGAACGAGCAGTACTTC,CASSFGKGNEQYF
-,TRBV5-1,TRBJ1-2,-,TGCGCCAGCAGAGGCAGGGTACGGTATGGCTACACCTTC,CASRGRVRYGYTF
TRBD1,TRBV30,TRBJ1-2,-,TGTGCCTGGATGGACAGGATGATTGGTTATGGCTACACCTTC,CAWMDRMIGYGYTF
-,TRBV25-1,TRBJ2-5,many,TGTGCCAGCAGTCAGGGGAGCGGGGAGACCCAGTACTTC,CASSQGSGETQYF
-,TRBV28,TRBJ1-2,-,TGTGCCAGCAGAGAAGACAGGTTCTATGGCTACACCTTC,CASREDRFYGYTF
-,TRBV5-1,TRBJ2-7,-,TGCGCCAGCAGCATGACGGTGGGGACCTCCTACGAGCAGTACTTC,CASSMTVGTSYEQYF
-,TRBV5-6,TRBJ2-7,-,TGTGCCAGCAGCACAGGCTCTGACTTGGACGAGCAGTACTTC,CASSTGSDLDEQYF
-,TRBV15,TRBJ2-4,few,TGTGCCACCAGCAGAAGCCGGGACCGAAACATTCAGTACTTC,CATSRSRDRNIQYF
TRBD2,TRBV4-1,TRBJ2-1,-,TGCGCCAGCAGCCAAGAGTGGCGTCTAGCGGCCGGGGAGCAGTTCTTC,CASSQEWRLAAGEQFF
-,TRBV5-1,TRBJ2-7,-,TGCGCCAGCACTTTGGTCTCCAGGGGCTCTGGAGACGAGCAGTACTTC,CASTLVSRGSGDEQYF
-,TRBV18,TRBJ2-2,-,TGTGCCAGCTCACAACCAAGACCCCTTAACCCAAACACCGGGGAGCTGTTTTTT,CASSQPRPLNPNTGELFF
TRBD2,TRBV4-1,TRBJ2-4,many,TGCGCCAGCAGACAACTGGCTAGCGGAAGAGGGGCCAAAAACATTCAGTACTTC,CASRQLASGRGAKNIQYF
-,TRBV7-2,TRBJ1-1,few,TGTGCCAGCAGCTCACAGAGAGACACTGAAGCTTTCTTT,CASSSQRDTEAFF
-,TRBV30,TRBJ2-2,-,TGTGCCTGGAGAGTTGATAGCGGCACCGGGGAGCTGTTTTTT,CAWRVDSGTGELFF
-,TRBV5-6,TRBJ1-1,-,TGTGCCAGCAGCCTTCACCGGGACACGAATGAAGCTTTCTTT,CASSLHRDTNEAFF
TRBD1,TRBV28,TRBJ2-5,-,TGTGCCAGCAGTTTATGGGGTGTAGGCCGGGGACAGAACCAAGAGACCCAGTACTTC,CASSLWGVGRGQNQETQYF
-,TRBV11-2,TRBJ2-7,-,TGTGCCAGCAGCCCATTCTACGAGCAGTACTTC,CASSPFYEQYF
-,TRBV9,TRBJ2-1,-,TGTGCCAGCAGCGCACGGGACTGGTACAATGAGCAGTTCTTC,CASSARDWYNEQFF
TRBD2,TRBV7-2,TRBJ2-7,-,TGTGCCAGCACTACTCTAGCGGCCGCCTACGAGCAGTACTTC,CASTTLAAAYEQYF